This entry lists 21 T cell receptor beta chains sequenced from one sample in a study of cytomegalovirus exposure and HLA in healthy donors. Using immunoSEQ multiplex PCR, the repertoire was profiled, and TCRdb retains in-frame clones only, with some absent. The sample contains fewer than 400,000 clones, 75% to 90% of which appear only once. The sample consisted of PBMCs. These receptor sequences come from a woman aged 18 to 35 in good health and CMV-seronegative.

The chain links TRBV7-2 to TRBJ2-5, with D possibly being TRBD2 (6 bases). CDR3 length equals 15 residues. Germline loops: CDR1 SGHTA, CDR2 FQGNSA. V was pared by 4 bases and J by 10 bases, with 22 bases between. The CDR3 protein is CASSSPTGFGGDQYF. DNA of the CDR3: TGTGCCAGCAGCTCCCCCACGGGTTTCGGAGGGGACCAGTACTTC.

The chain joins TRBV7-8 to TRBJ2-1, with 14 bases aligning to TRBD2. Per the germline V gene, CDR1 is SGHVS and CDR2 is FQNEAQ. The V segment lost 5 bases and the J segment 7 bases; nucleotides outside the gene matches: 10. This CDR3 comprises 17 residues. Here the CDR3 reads CASSPRGGTSGSNEQFF. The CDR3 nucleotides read TGTGCCAGCAGCCCACGCGGGGGGACTAGCGGGAGTAATGAGCAGTTCTTC.

The CDR3 sequence: CASSSFGRGLGDEQFF. As DNA, the CDR3 is TGTGCCAGCAGCTCTTTTGGGCGGGGGTTGGGGGATGAGCAGTTCTTC. V usage is TRBV7-9 and J usage is TRBJ2-1, with TRBD2 matching over 7 bases. From germline, CDR1 is SEHNR and CDR2 FQNEAQ (reference sequence). This CDR3 has 16 residues. V lost 4 bases to trimming and J lost 8 bases; unmatched junction nucleotides: 14.

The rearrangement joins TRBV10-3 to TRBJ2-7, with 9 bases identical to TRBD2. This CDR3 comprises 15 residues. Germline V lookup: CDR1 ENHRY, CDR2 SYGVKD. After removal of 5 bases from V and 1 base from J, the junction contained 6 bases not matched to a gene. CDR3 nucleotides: TGTGCCATCAGTTCCATAGCGGGAGAATCCTACGAGCAGTACTTC. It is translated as CAISSIAGESYEQYF.

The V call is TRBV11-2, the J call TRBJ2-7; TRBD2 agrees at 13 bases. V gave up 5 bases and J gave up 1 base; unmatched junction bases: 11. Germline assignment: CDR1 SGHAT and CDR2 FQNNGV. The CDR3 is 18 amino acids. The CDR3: CASSAPGLAGWGSYEQYF. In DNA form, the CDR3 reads TGTGCCAGCAGCGCGCCGGGACTAGCGGGATGGGGTTCCTACGAGCAGTACTTC. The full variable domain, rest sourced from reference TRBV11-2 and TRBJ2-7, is EAGVAQSPRYKIIEKRQSVAFWCNPISGHATLYWYQQILGQGPKLLIQFQNNGVVDDSQLPKDRFSAERLKGVDSTLKIQPAKLEDSAVYLCASSAPGLAGWGSYEQYFGPGTRLTVT.

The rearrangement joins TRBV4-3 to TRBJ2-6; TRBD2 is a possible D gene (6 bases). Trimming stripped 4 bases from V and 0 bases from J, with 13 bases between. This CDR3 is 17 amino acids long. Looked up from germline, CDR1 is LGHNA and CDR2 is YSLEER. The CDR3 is CASSLGTFSSGANVLTF. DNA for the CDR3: TGCGCCAGCAGCCTGGGGACTTTCAGCTCTGGGGCCAACGTCCTGACTTTC.

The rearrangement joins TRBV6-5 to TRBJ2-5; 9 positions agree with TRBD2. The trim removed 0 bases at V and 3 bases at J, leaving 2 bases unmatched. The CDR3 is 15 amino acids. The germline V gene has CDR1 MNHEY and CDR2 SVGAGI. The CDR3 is CASSYSPSGEETQYF. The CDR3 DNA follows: TGTGCCAGCAGTTACTCGCCTAGCGGGGAAGAGACCCAGTACTTC.

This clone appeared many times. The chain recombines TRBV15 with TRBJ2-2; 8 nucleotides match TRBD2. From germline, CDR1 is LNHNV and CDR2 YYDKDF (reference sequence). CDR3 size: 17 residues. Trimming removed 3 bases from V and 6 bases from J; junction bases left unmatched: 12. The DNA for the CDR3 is TGTGCCACCAGCAGCCTCGTAGCGGTAGCGGGGTCCGGGGAGCTGTTTTTT. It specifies CATSSLVAVAGSGELFF.

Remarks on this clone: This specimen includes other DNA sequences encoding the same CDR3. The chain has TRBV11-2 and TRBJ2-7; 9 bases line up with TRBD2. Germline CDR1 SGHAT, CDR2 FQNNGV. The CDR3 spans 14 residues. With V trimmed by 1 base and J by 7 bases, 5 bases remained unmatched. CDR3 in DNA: TGTGCCAGCAGCTTAGGCGGGGGGGCTAGAGAGCAGTACTTC. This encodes CASSLGGGAREQYF.

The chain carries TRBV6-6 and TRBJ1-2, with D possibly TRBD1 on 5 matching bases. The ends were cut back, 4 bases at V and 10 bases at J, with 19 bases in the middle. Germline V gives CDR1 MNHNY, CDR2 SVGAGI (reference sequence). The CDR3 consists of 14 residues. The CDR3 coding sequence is TGTGCCAGCAGTTTACAGGTCCGGGCCCAAAACTACACCTTC. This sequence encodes CASSLQVRAQNYTF.

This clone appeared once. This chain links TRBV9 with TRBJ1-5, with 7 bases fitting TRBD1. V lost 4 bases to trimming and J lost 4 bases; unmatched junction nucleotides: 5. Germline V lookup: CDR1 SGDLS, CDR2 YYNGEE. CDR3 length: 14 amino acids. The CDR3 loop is CASSKGQQNQPQHF. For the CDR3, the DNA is TGTGCCAGCAGCAAGGGACAGCAAAATCAGCCCCAGCATTTT.

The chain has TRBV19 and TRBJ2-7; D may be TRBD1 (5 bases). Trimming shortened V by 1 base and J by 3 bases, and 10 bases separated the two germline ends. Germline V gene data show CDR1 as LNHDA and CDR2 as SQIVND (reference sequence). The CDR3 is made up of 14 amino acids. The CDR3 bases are TGTGCCAGTAGTATAGGCCCAGGGCTCTACGAGCAGTACTTC. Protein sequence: CASSIGPGLYEQYF.

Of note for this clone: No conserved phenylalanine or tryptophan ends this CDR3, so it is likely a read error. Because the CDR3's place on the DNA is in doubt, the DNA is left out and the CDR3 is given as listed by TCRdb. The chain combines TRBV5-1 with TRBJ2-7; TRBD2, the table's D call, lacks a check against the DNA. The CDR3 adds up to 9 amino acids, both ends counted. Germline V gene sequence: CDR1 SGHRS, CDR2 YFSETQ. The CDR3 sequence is CASSHLGGC.

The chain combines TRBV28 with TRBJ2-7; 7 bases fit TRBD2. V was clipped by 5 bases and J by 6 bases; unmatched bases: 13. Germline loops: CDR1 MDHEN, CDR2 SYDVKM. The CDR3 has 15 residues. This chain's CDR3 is CASSPSAGALGEQYF. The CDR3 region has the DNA TGTGCCAGCAGTCCGTCTGCGGGAGCCCTAGGCGAGCAGTACTTC.

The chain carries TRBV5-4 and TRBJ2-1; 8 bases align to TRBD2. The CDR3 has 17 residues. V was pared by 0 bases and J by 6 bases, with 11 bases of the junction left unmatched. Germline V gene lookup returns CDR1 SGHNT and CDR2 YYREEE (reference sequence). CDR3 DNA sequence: TGTGCCAGCAGCTTGGGGCGGGAGGTTGGGTTGGGCAATGAGCAGTTCTTC. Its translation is CASSLGREVGLGNEQFF.

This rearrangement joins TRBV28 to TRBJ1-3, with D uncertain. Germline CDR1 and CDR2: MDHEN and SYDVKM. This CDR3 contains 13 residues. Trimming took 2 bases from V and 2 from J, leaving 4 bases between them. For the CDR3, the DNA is TGTGCCAGCAGTTTACAGACTGGAAACACCATATATTTT. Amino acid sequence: CASSLQTGNTIYF.

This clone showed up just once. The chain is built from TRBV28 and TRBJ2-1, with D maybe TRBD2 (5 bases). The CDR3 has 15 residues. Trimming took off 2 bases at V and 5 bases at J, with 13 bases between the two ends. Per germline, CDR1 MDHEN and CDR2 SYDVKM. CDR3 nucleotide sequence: TGTGCCAGCAGTTTAGCCGGCGGGTCCCACAATGAGCAGTTCTTC. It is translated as CASSLAGGSHNEQFF.

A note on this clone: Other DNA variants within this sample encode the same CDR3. CDR3 DNA sequence: TGTGCCAGCAGTGAACTAGCGGGAGGCTCATACGAGCAGTACTTC. Protein product: CASSELAGGSYEQYF. V and J are TRBV6-1 and TRBJ2-7; 11 bases map to TRBD2. The CDR3 consists of 15 residues. CDR1 is MNHNS and CDR2 is SASEGT in the germline V gene. Germline trimming cut 2 bases from V and 4 bases from J; bases unmatched to any gene: 4.

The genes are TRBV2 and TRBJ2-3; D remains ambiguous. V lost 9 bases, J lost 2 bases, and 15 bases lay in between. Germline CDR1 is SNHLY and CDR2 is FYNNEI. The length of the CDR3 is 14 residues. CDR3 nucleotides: TGTGCCAGATACCCCCGGGTTGCCACAGATACGCAGTATTTT. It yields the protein CARYPRVATDTQYF. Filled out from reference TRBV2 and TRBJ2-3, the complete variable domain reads EPEVTQTPSHQVTQMGQEVILRCVPISNHLYFYWYRQILGQKVEFLVSFYNNEISEKSEIFDDQFSVERPDGSNFTLKIRSTKLEDSAMYFCARYPRVATDTQYFGPGTRLTVL.

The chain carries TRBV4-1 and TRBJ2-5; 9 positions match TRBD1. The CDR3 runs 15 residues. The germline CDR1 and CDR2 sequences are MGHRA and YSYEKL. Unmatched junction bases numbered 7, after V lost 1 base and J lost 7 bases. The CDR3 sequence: CASSQGWTGQGTQYF. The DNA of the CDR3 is TGCGCCAGCAGCCAAGGTTGGACGGGACAGGGGACCCAGTACTTC.

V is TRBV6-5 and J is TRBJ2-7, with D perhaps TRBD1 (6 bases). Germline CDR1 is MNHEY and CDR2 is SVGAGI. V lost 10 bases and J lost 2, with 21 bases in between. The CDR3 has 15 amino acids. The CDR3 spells CATINHRVPTYEQYF. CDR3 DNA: TGTGCCACCATTAACCACAGGGTCCCCACCTACGAGCAGTACTTC.